This T cell receptor (beta chain) was sequenced in a study of graft-versus-host responses after intestinal transplantation. Study context: The transplants performed in recipients were multivisceral, liver-intestinal, or isolated intestinal. Points from the study as a whole: Circulating GvH clones peaking coincided with falling HvG clones soon after transplant.

Libraries were prepared by immunoSEQ multiplex PCR; TCRdb keeps only in-frame clonotypes and omits some of them. The sample holds over 100,000 clones; 85% to 95% are singletons and the top ten take roughly 1.2%. Concerning this clone: The antigen is not known.

This CDR3 region has 12 residues. Trimming took off 2 bases at V and 3 bases at J, with 7 bases between the two ends. From germline, CDR1 is SQVTM and CDR2 ANQGSEA. The source is a human donor who was the organ donor for an intestinal transplant. The chain links TRBV29-1 to TRBJ1-1; D call uncertain. This specimen was unstimulated CD8+ T cells sorted from spleen or lymph node cells, taken before transplant. Here the CDR3 DNA reads TGCAGCGTTGAACGGGAGGACACTGAAGCTTTCTTT. Residues: CSVEREDTEAFF.